This record concerns one T cell receptor (beta chain) sequence. CDR1 is SEHNR and CDR2 is FQNEAQ in the germline V gene (reference sequence). The CDR3 extends over 15 amino acids. The V gene lost 1 base and the J gene lost 2 bases, with 10 bases spanning the gap. This record belongs to a study of shared clonotypes between healthy human individuals. Only in-frame clones appear in the TCRdb table, and some are missing; sequencing was by immunoSEQ multiplex PCR. The top ten clones hold under 2% of a sample with about 2.1 million clones, over 85% of them seen once. Selected positively for CCR7 and CD45RO-negative, naive CD8 cells excluded terminally differentiated effector memory CD45RA+ cells.

V usage is TRBV7-9 and J usage is TRBJ2-3, with D unclear. This clonotype originated in a man between 18 and 29 years old in good health. Some clones in this sample may be carry-over from other donors' samples. The sequencing sample was made of naive CD8+ T cells from PBMCs. CDR3 bases: TGTGCCAGCAGCTTAGGGCGGACCTCCACAGATACGCAGTATTTT. It specifies CASSLGRTSTDTQYF.